The 28 T cell receptor beta chains listed next were all sequenced from one sample in a study of CXCR3-negative and CXCR3-positive naive CD8 T cells. Study-wide results and caveats: Higher TRB CDR3 hydrophobicity marked CXCR3-positive naive cells relative to CXCR3-negative naive cells.

With UMI labels, 5' RACE was used to prepare the TRB cDNA libraries. No DNA is given; TCRdb re-called the 5' RACE reads and lists each CDR3 protein once. This repertoire comprises 130,000 to 150,000 distinct CDR3 sequences; its ten largest clones make up about 0.28%. These receptors are not linked to any known antigen. The sequenced sample consisted of naive CXCR3+ CD8+ T cells from blood. Subset given: CD45RO-CCR7+CD27+CD95- naive CD8+ T cells expressing CXCR3 (TNR3+). Every receptor here comes from a human donor in good health. Some clones in this sample may be carry-over from other donors' samples.

This rearrangement joins TRBV18 to TRBJ2-1; TCRdb proposes TRBD1, but this gene call is untestable without DNA. The CDR3 totals 15 residues. From germline, CDR1 is KGHSH and CDR2 LQKENI. This CDR3 is CASDRGQDPYNEQFF.

The chain recombines TRBV24-1 with TRBJ2-7; the TRBD1 assignment by TCRdb is unverifiable without DNA. Germline CDR1 is KGHDR and CDR2 is SFDVKD. The CDR3 totals 15 residues. CDR3 sequence: CATSAGQTPPYEQYF.

This chain uses TRBV5-1 with TRBJ2-7; checking the TCRdb D call of TRBD1 is not possible without DNA. The CDR3 length is 15 residues. Per the germline V gene, CDR1 is SGHRS and CDR2 is YFSETQ. The CDR3 loop is CASGYTGIETNEQYF. The variable domain in full, completed from reference TRBV5-1 and TRBJ2-7, reads KAGVTQTPRYLIKTRGQQVTLSCSPISGHRSVSWYQQTPGQGLQFLFEYFSETQRNKGNFPGRFSGRQFSNSRSEMNVSTLELGDSALYLCASGYTGIETNEQYFGPGTRLTVT.

The chain is built from TRBV28 and TRBJ2-1; TCRdb's D gene call, TRBD1, goes unchecked for lack of DNA. The CDR3 is 16 amino acids. Germline CDR1 is MDHEN and CDR2 is SYDVKM. CDR3 amino acids: CASSFFGRMKNNEQFF.

The J gene is TRBJ1-1, the V gene TRBV19. CDR1 is LNHDA and CDR2 is SQIVND in the germline V gene (reference sequence). This CDR3 has 14 amino acids. Here the CDR3 reads CASRLQGLNTEAFF.

The gene calls are TRBV20-1 and TRBJ2-7; TCRdb calls TRBD2, which cannot be checked without DNA. This CDR3 is built from 15 residues. Germline V gene data show CDR1 as DFQATT and CDR2 as SNEGSKA (reference sequence). CDR3: CSARGVYGSSYEQYF.

The chain joins TRBV7-8 to TRBJ2-7; the D call of TRBD1 rests on TCRdb alone, since no DNA is present to check it. Germline CDR1 SGHVS, CDR2 FQNEAQ. This CDR3 comprises 12 residues. The chain's CDR3 is CASSLTGYEQYF.

The chain links TRBV15 to TRBJ2-7; TCRdb indicates TRBD2, and absent DNA this call remains unverified. This CDR3 has 13 residues. Germline lookup yields CDR1 LNHNV and CDR2 YYDKDF (reference sequence). The CDR3 sequence: CATRTSGADEQYF. The whole variable domain, filled in from reference TRBV15 and TRBJ2-7, reads DAMVIQNPRYQVTQFGKPVTLSCSQTLNHNVMYWYQQKSSQAPKLLFHYYDKDFNNEADTPDNFQSRRPNTSFCFLDIRSPGLGDTAMYLCATRTSGADEQYFGPGTRLTVT.

V usage is TRBV6-2 or TRBV6-3 and J usage is TRBJ2-1; TCRdb indicates TRBD2, and absent DNA this call remains unverified. This CDR3 has 14 residues. The germline V gene has CDR1 MNHEY and CDR2 SVGEGT. The chain's CDR3 is CASRTSGVYNEQFF.

CDR3 sequence: CASSGGWLSDEQYF. This chain uses TRBV5-1 with TRBJ2-7; TCRdb designates TRBD2, a call that cannot be tested without DNA. Germline CDR1 reads SGHRS; CDR2 reads YFSETQ. CDR3 length: 14 residues.

This chain joins TRBV29-1 and TRBJ2-3. This CDR3 has 13 residues. The germline V gene has CDR1 SQVTM and CDR2 ANQGSEA. This CDR3 reads CSVVDTSTDTQYF.

This chain's CDR3 is CSVGTMNTEAFF. This sequence joins TRBV29-1 and TRBJ1-1. The CDR3 contains 12 residues. Per germline, CDR1 SQVTM and CDR2 ANQGSEA.

This rearrangement joins TRBV29-1 to TRBJ2-7; TCRdb's assignment of TRBD1 cannot be checked, as there is no DNA. The CDR3 spans 14 residues. Germline CDR1 reads SQVTM; CDR2 reads ANQGSEA. This chain's CDR3 is CSVEGTGGGHEQYF.

The chain has TRBV7-2 and TRBJ2-5; the TRBD1 assignment by TCRdb is unverifiable without DNA. Germline values: CDR1 SGHTA, CDR2 FQGNSA. This CDR3 spans 16 amino acids. CDR3 residues: CASSLDSRSSIETQYF. Full variable domain (outside the CDR3, taken from reference TRBV7-2 and TRBJ2-5): GAGVSQSPSNKVTEKGKDVELRCDPISGHTALYWYRQSLGQGLEFLIYFQGNSAPDKSGLPSDRFSAERTGGSVSTLTIQRTQQEDSAVYLCASSLDSRSSIETQYFGPGTRLLVL.

J is TRBJ2-7 and V is TRBV12-3 or TRBV12-4. The CDR3 contains 13 residues. The CDR3 is CASSIGGRYEQYF.

The chain joins TRBV5-4 to TRBJ2-1; TCRdb lists TRBD2, though no DNA is available to test this call. CDR1 and CDR2 from the germline V gene are SGHNT and YYREEE (reference sequence). The CDR3 runs to 12 residues. The CDR3 loop reads CASSLVEGEQFF.

This chain uses TRBV20-1 with TRBJ2-5. CDR3 size: 12 residues. Per the germline V gene, CDR1 is DFQATT and CDR2 is SNEGSKA (reference sequence). CDR3: CSLKFGQETQYF.

The chain recombines TRBV7-9 with TRBJ1-1; the D gene TCRdb calls, TRBD1, cannot be checked with no DNA. The germline V gene encodes CDR1 SEHNR and CDR2 FQNEAQ (reference sequence). The CDR3 extends over 14 amino acids. CDR3 loop: CASSSSPGATEAFF.

J is TRBJ2-7 and V is TRBV7-9. The CDR3 loop spans 13 amino acids. Germline-derived CDR1 and CDR2 are SEHNR and FQNEAQ (reference sequence). This CDR3 is CASSPVGPYEQYF.

The chain carries TRBV12-3 or TRBV12-4 and TRBJ2-7; the D call from TCRdb, TRBD1, cannot be confirmed without DNA. The CDR3 sequence is 14 residues long. Here the CDR3 reads CASSFGFVLGEQYF.

This chain uses TRBV27 with TRBJ1-5; there is no DNA to check the TCRdb D call of TRBD1. This CDR3 region has 14 residues. CDR1 and CDR2 from the germline V gene are MNHEY and SMNVEV (reference sequence). CDR3 loop: CASSIDRDNQPQHF.

The CDR3: CSVEAGSHSGANVLTF. The chain is built from TRBV29-1 and TRBJ2-6; TCRdb calls TRBD1, which cannot be checked without DNA. Germline V gene sequence: CDR1 SQVTM, CDR2 ANQGSEA. This CDR3 has 16 amino acids.

The V and J genes are TRBV11-1 and TRBJ2-1; the D gene TCRdb calls, TRBD1, cannot be checked with no DNA. CDR1 SGHAT and CDR2 FQDESV come from the germline V gene (reference sequence). This CDR3 region has 17 residues. CDR3 in amino acids: CASSLGRGTGNYNEQFF.

The chain employs TRBV7-7 and TRBJ2-3; without DNA, the TCRdb call of TRBD2 cannot be checked. Germline CDR1 and CDR2: SSHAT and FNYEAQ (reference sequence). The CDR3 runs to 16 residues. The CDR3 loop is CDSSPAGGEVADTQYF.

The chain uses TRBV7-9 and TRBJ1-1; TCRdb designates TRBD1, a call that cannot be tested without DNA. CDR1 and CDR2 from the germline V gene are SEHNR and FQNEAQ (reference sequence). This CDR3 comprises 15 residues. The CDR3 loop is CASSSDRDKNTEAFF.

The V call is TRBV5-1, the J call TRBJ2-7; no DNA is available, so the TRBD2 call from TCRdb remains unchecked. CDR1 SGHRS and CDR2 YFSETQ come from the germline V gene. CDR3 length: 16 amino acids. The CDR3 loop is CASSLTLAEVSYEQYF.

CDR3 in amino acids: CASSQDQGLPTEAFF. The genes are TRBV3-1 and TRBJ1-1. Germline CDR1 LGHDT, CDR2 YNNKEL (reference sequence). This CDR3 contains 15 residues.

The chain combines TRBV5-1 with TRBJ2-1. This CDR3 comprises 15 residues. Germline values: CDR1 SGHRS, CDR2 YFSETQ. The CDR3 sequence is CASSLVNGLNNEQFF.